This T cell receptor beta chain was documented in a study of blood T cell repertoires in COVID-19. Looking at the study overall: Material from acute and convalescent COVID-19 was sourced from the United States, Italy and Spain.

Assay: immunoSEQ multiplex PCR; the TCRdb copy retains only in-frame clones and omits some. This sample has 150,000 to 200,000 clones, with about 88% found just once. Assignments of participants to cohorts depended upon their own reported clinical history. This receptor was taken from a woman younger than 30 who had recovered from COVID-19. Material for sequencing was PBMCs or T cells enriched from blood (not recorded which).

The chain's CDR3 is CASSGREGYDSTDTQYF. In DNA form, the CDR3 reads TGTGCCAGCAGTGGGAGGGAGGGTTACGATAGCACAGATACGCAGTATTTT. The chain is built from TRBV25-1 and TRBJ2-3, with 7 positions matching TRBD2. The CDR3 totals 17 residues. The junction had 10 bases not matched to a gene; V was cut back by 4 bases and J by 0 bases. Germline V CDR1 and CDR2: MGHDK, SYGVNS.